This passage covers 21 T cell receptor beta chains from one sample sequenced in a study of blood T cell repertoires in COVID-19. Sequencing was performed with immunoSEQ multiplex PCR; in TCRdb, only in-frame clones are kept and a portion is missing. The sample has about 150,000 clones, roughly nine tenths seen once. Sequencing input: peripheral blood. The receptors come from a man aged 18 to 30 with COVID-19, enrolled during active disease.

The chain combines TRBV5-6 with TRBJ2-1; 9 nucleotides align to TRBD1. The germline V gene encodes CDR1 SGHDT and CDR2 YYEEEE. There are 15 residues in the CDR3. V lost 3 bases, J lost 3 bases, and 4 bases stayed unmatched. CDR3 coding DNA: TGTGCCAGCAGCTATGGGACAGGGAACTACAATGAGCAGTTCTTC. Its protein is CASSYGTGNYNEQFF.

V is TRBV7-2 and J is TRBJ1-4; D not certain. Germline assignment: CDR1 SGHTA and CDR2 FQGNSA. The CDR3 length is 14 residues. V was pared by 3 bases and J by 5 bases, with 10 bases between. CDR3 DNA sequence: TGTGCCAGCAGCTTTATGACGGGAAATGAAAAACTGTTTTTT. Protein product: CASSFMTGNEKLFF.

This chain links TRBV9 with TRBJ2-7; TRBD2 aligns across 9 bases. The germline V gene has CDR1 SGDLS and CDR2 YYNGEE. This CDR3 region has 16 residues. Trimming cost V 3 bases and J 11 bases; bases outside gene matches: 18. CDR3 sequence reads: CASSGDPVGGRAFKYF. The CDR3, as DNA: TGTGCCAGCAGCGGGGACCCAGTGGGCGGGAGGGCCTTTAAGTACTTC.

The V gene is TRBV19, the J gene TRBJ1-5, with D hard to call. This CDR3 has 14 residues. Trimming took off 3 bases at V and 6 bases at J, with 12 bases between the two ends. Germline loops: CDR1 LNHDA, CDR2 SQIVND (reference sequence). The CDR3 bases are TGTGCCAGTAGTATTGATCTAGAGGTTCAGCCCCAGCATTTT. Amino acid sequence: CASSIDLEVQPQHF.

The V gene is TRBV18, the J gene TRBJ2-7; D perhaps matches TRBD1 (5 bases). The CDR3 is 23 amino acids. Trimming shortened V by 5 bases and J by 2 bases, and 40 bases separated the two germline ends. Germline CDR1 KGHSH, CDR2 LQKENI. CDR3 nucleotides: TGTGCCAGCTCAACTGCGCTTGCCGGAGTAACCCGATGGCCCAAAGGGGATCCCTACGAGCAGTACTTC. Amino acids: CASSTALAGVTRWPKGDPYEQYF.

The chain employs TRBV7-9 and TRBJ2-7; 7 nucleotides line up with TRBD1. The CDR3 totals 15 residues. Looked up from germline, CDR1 is SEHNR and CDR2 is FQNEAQ (reference sequence). V lost 3 bases and J lost 3; bases outside the gene matches: 8. CDR3 region: CASSFGDSSIYEQYF. The CDR3 DNA sequence: TGTGCCAGCAGCTTCGGGGACAGTTCCATCTACGAGCAGTACTTC.

This CDR3 reads CASSLSQGLTSAGLFF. The CDR3 nucleotides are TGTGCCAGCAGCTTATCTCAGGGGCTAACTTCCGCGGGACTGTTTTTT. The chain recombines TRBV11-2 with TRBJ1-4; TRBD1 is a possible D gene (6 bases). The CDR3 length is 16 residues. With 2 bases removed from V and 13 bases from J, the gap between germline ends came to 23 bases. Germline values: CDR1 SGHAT, CDR2 FQNNGV.

CDR3 sequence (DNA): TGCGCCAGCAGCCAAGGGCCAGGGAACTCTGGGGCCAACGTCCTGACTTTC. This encodes CASSQGPGNSGANVLTF. The V gene is TRBV4-3, the J gene TRBJ2-6; the D gene is possibly TRBD1 (5 bases). The germline CDR1 and CDR2 sequences are LGHNA and YSLEER. V was shortened by 1 base and J by 0 bases, with 10 bases between the two germline ends. The CDR3 is 17 amino acids.

This clone was observed a few times. The V gene is TRBV4-1, the J gene TRBJ2-1, with 9 bases matching TRBD1. The CDR3 contains 16 residues. V lost 3 bases and J lost 4; bases outside the gene matches: 7. CDR1 and CDR2 from the germline V gene are MGHRA and YSYEKL. In DNA form, the CDR3 reads TGCGCCAGCAGCCATTGGACAGGGGAGAGATACAATGAGCAGTTCTTC. It is translated as CASSHWTGERYNEQFF.

The rearrangement joins TRBV3-1 (or the pseudogene TRBV3-2) to TRBJ2-4; TRBD1 agrees at 8 bases. The CDR3 loop spans 16 amino acids. V lost 4 bases, J lost 2 bases, and 7 bases stayed unmatched. Germline CDR1 reads LGHDT; CDR2 reads YNNKEL (reference sequence). CDR3: CASSPQGQGTKNIQYF. The CDR3 DNA is TGTGCCAGCAGCCCACAAGGACAGGGAACCAAAAACATTCAGTACTTC.

This clone has only one observation. The chain recombines TRBV18 with TRBJ2-2; D may be TRBD2 (5 bases). Trimming took off 4 bases at V and 3 bases at J, with 12 bases between the two ends. The CDR3 runs 15 residues. Germline V gene lookup returns CDR1 KGHSH and CDR2 LQKENI. This CDR3 reads CASSLSDTYTGELFF. DNA of the CDR3: TGTGCCAGCTCACTTAGCGACACTTACACCGGGGAGCTGTTTTTT.

The V call is TRBV5-1, the J call TRBJ1-5; 9 nucleotides match TRBD1. V trimming: 4 bases; J trimming: 0 bases; junction bases outside the gene matches: 11. CDR1 SGHRS and CDR2 YFSETQ come from the germline V gene. The CDR3 is made up of 18 amino acids. DNA for the CDR3: TGCGCCAGCAGCGTTCGGGACAGGGTAATAGGTAGCAATCAGCCCCAGCATTTT. Translating gives CASSVRDRVIGSNQPQHF.

This clone turned up a few times. The rearrangement joins TRBV18 to TRBJ2-2; D is perhaps TRBD2 (5 bases). Trimming shortened V by 0 bases and J by 6 bases, and 11 bases separated the two germline ends. The CDR3 has 15 amino acids. Germline V lookup: CDR1 KGHSH, CDR2 LQKENI. Here the CDR3 reads CASSPPRSGAGELFF. CDR3 nucleotide sequence: TGTGCCAGCTCACCACCGAGGTCCGGGGCCGGGGAGCTGTTTTTT. The entire variable domain, with the rest obtained from reference TRBV18 and TRBJ2-2, is as follows: NAGVMQNPRHLVRRRGQEARLRCSPMKGHSHVYWYRQLPEEGLKFMVYLQKENIIDESGMPKERFSAEFPKEGPSILRIQQVVRGDSAAYFCASSPPRSGAGELFFGEGSRLTVL.

J is TRBJ2-2 and V is TRBV15, with D maybe TRBD2 (6 bases). The CDR3 sequence is 12 residues long. CDR1 is LNHNV and CDR2 is YYDKDF in the germline V gene (reference sequence). Trimming took off 8 bases at V and 5 bases at J, with 9 bases between the two ends. CDR3 DNA sequence: TGTGCCACCGACGGGAGTACCGGGGAGCTGTTTTTT. It encodes CATDGSTGELFF.

The chain is built from TRBV19 and TRBJ1-5, with D hard to call. Trimming shortened V by 6 bases and J by 0 bases, and 6 bases separated the two germline ends. The length of the CDR3 is 13 residues. The V gene's germline CDR1 is LNHDA and CDR2 SQIVND (reference sequence). CDR3: CASRTVSNQPQHF. The DNA for the CDR3 is TGTGCCAGTAGAACAGTTAGCAATCAGCCCCAGCATTTT.

This chain joins TRBV12-3 or TRBV12-4 and TRBJ2-3, with D unresolved. With 5 bases removed from V and 6 bases from J, the gap between germline ends came to 6 bases. The CDR3 runs 11 residues. CDR3: CASSIRDTQYF. CDR3 DNA: TGTGCCAGCAGTATCCGGGATACGCAGTATTTT.

This clone was counted once. This chain links TRBV7-6 with TRBJ2-1, with 8 nucleotides matching TRBD2. Germline V gives CDR1 SGHVS, CDR2 FNYEAQ. V shed 5 bases and J 6 bases; nucleotides not matched to a gene: 12. The CDR3 loop spans 16 amino acids. The CDR3 region is CASSNGLAGGSNEQFF. The CDR3 DNA reads as TGTGCCAGCAGCAACGGACTAGCCGGGGGAAGCAATGAGCAGTTCTTC.

This chain connects TRBV12-3 or TRBV12-4 to TRBJ1-1; D remains unclear. The CDR3 contains 12 residues. V shed 8 bases and J shed 1 base, with 8 bases lying between them. The CDR3 nucleotides read TGTGCCAGCGCTACGGGGAACACTGAAGCTTTCTTT. Translating it yields CASATGNTEAFF.

The chain combines TRBV5-6 with TRBJ1-1; 7 nucleotides agree with TRBD1. This CDR3 comprises 17 residues. The V segment lost 4 bases and the J segment 4 bases; nucleotides outside the gene matches: 16. CDR1 is SGHDT and CDR2 is YYEEEE in the germline V gene. As DNA, the CDR3 is TGTGCCAGCAGCCCACGCCGCACAGGGGCAGAGGGCACTGAAGCTTTCTTT. Encoded protein: CASSPRRTGAEGTEAFF.

This clone was detected only once. DNA for the CDR3: TGTGCCAGCAGCATCGGGACAGACTCGATGTGGACTGAAGCTTTCTTT. It yields the protein CASSIGTDSMWTEAFF. The chain links TRBV7-8 to TRBJ1-1; 7 bases map to TRBD1. Germline assignment: CDR1 SGHVS and CDR2 FQNEAQ. This CDR3 is built from 16 residues. Trimming cost V 5 bases and J 5 bases; bases outside gene matches: 14.

Written as DNA, the CDR3 is TGCGCCAGCAGCTTGGCTGGCGGATCCCCCTACGAGCAGTACTTC. As protein: CASSLAGGSPYEQYF. The chain is built from TRBV5-1 and TRBJ2-7; D ambiguous. This CDR3 contains 15 residues. Per the germline V gene, CDR1 is SGHRS and CDR2 is YFSETQ. V lost 0 bases to trimming and J lost 2 bases, with 12 bases between them.